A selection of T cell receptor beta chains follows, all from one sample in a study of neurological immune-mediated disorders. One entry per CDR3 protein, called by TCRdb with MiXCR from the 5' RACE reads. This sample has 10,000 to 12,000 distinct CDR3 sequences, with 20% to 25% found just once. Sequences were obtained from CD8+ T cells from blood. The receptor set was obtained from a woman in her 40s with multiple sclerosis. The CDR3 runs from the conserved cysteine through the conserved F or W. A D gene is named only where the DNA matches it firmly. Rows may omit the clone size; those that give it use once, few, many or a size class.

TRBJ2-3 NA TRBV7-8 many TGTGCCAGCAGCTTACGTGAGGTGACACCGTTCGATACGCAGTATTTT CASSLREVTPFDTQYF
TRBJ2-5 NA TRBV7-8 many TGTGCCAGCAGCTTAGATGCCCGGGGGGAGACCCAGTACTTC CASSLDARGETQYF
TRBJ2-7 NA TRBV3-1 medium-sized TGTGCCAGCAGCCACGGGGGACTCTACGAGCAGTACTTC CASSHGGLYEQYF
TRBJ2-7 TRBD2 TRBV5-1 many TGCGCCAGCAGCTTTCGGGGGGGAAGGACCTACGAGCAGTACTTC CASSFRGGRTYEQYF
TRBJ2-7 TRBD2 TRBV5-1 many TGCGCCAGCAGTCCTAGCGGGGGGCAACTCTACGAGCAGTACTTC CASSPSGGQLYEQYF
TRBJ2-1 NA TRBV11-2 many TGTGCCAGCAGCTTAATCAATGAGCAGTTCTTC CASSLINEQFF
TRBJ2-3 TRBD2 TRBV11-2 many TGTGCCAGCAGCTTATTACCGGGGGGTTTCACAGATACGCAGTATTTT CASSLLPGGFTDTQYF
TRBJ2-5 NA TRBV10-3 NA TGTGCCATCAGTGCGGCCTTGGGGGAGACCCAGTACTTC CAISAALGETQYF
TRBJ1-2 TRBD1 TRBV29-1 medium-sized TGCAGCGCTGTGGGACAGAGCTATGGCTACACCTTC CSAVGQSYGYTF
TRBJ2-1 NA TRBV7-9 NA TGTGCCAGCAGCTACCCCCGGAGGGGGTCTAGCTCCTACAATGAGCAGTTCTTC CASSYPRRGSSSYNEQFF
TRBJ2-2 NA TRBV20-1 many TGCAGTGCTACCATGGTTACAGACTCTCCCTCCGGGGAGCTGTTTTTT CSATMVTDSPSGELFF
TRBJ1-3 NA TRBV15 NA TGTGCCACCAGCAGAGGGTACAGGGTTGAGTTT CATSRGYRVEF
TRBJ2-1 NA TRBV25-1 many TGTGCCAGCAGTGAGGGCTCTTCCTACAATGAGCAGTTCTTC CASSEGSSYNEQFF
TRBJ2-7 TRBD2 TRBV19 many TGTGCCAGTAGTCCCGTTAGCGGGGGGTTCAGCGAGCAGTACTTC CASSPVSGGFSEQYF
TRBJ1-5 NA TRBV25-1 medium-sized TGTGCCAGCAGTGAAAAGACCATTGGGCATCAGCCCCAGCATTTT CASSEKTIGHQPQHF
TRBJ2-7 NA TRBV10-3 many TGTGCCATCAGTAGGGGGGGCAGGGGAAAGGGATCCTACGAGCAGTACTTC CAISRGGRGKGSYEQYF
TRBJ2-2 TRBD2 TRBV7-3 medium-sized TGTGCCAGCAGCTTAGTCCCAGCGGGGGTTGGGACCGGGGAGCTGTTTTTT CASSLVPAGVGTGELFF
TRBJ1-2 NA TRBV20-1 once TGCAGTGCTAGAATCCAGGGACACTATGGCTACACCTTC CSARIQGHYGYTF
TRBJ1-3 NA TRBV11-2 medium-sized TGTGCCAGCAGCTTTGTGACGGACTCTGGAAACACCATATATTTT CASSFVTDSGNTIYF
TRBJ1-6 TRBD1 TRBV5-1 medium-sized TGCGCCAGCAGCTTGGCTGGGACAGGGGATTATTCACCCCTCCACTTT CASSLAGTGDYSPLHF
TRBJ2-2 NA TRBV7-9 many TGTGCCAGCAGCTTAGTTGGGAACGGGGAGCTGTTTTTT CASSLVGNGELFF
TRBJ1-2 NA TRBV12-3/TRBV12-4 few TGTGCCAGCAGCCCTACAGGGTACAATGGCTACACCTTC CASSPTGYNGYTF